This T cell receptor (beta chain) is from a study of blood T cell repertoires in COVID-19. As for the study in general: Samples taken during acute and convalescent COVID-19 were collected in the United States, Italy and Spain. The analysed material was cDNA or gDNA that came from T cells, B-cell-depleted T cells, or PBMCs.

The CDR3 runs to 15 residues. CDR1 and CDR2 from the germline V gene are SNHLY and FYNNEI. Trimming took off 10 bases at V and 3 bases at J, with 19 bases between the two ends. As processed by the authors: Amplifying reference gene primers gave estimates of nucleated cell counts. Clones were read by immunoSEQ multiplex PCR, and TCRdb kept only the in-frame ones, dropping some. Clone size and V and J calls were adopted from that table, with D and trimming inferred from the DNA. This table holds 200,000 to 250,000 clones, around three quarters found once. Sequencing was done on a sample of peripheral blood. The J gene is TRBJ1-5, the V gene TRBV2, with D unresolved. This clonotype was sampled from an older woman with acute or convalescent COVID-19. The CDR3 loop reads CATSEGGQNNQPQHF. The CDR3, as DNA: TGTGCCACCTCCGAAGGAGGGCAGAACAATCAGCCCCAGCATTTT.